The next 27 T cell receptor beta chains were all read from a single sample in a study of response to subunit inactivated influenza vaccine. Each CDR3 protein gets one entry after TCRdb re-called the RT-PCR reads with MiXCR. The sample lists some 850,000 distinct CDR3 sequences, around 18% occurring once. Sequences were derived from PBMCs from blood, sampled roughly 5 days after vaccination. These receptors originate from a man aged 45 to 65 who received an inactivated influenza vaccine.

This clonotype was detected ten times or more. V is TRBV20-1 and J is TRBJ1-2, with a weak D call TRBD1 (5 bases). CDR1 DFQATT and CDR2 SNEGSKA come from the germline V gene (reference sequence). The CDR3 has 14 residues. V dropped 1 base and J dropped 8 bases, with 17 bases sitting between them. CDR3 loop: CSARVGTPKAGYTF. For the CDR3, the DNA is TGCAGTGCTAGAGTCGGGACCCCCAAAGCGGGCTACACCTTC.

The V call is TRBV30, the J call TRBJ1-5; no clear D gene. CDR1 is GTSNPN and CDR2 is SVGIG in the germline V gene (reference sequence). Trimming shortened V by 3 bases and J by 0 bases, and 6 bases separated the two germline ends. The CDR3 runs 13 residues. CDR3 DNA: TGTGCCTGGAGGGACTATAGCAATCAGCCCCAGCATTTT. This encodes CAWRDYSNQPQHF.

This clonotype has just a few counts. The V gene is TRBV20-1, the J gene TRBJ2-1, with TRBD2 matching over 12 bases. The CDR3 length is 15 residues. The V gene end was trimmed by 3 bases and the J gene end by 15 bases; junction bases not matched to a gene: 15. CDR1 and CDR2 from the germline V gene are DFQATT and SNEGSKA (reference sequence). In nucleotides, the CDR3 is TGCAGTGCTAGGGGGACGGGGCTAGCGGGAGGGCCTGGGTTCTTC. Translated: CSARGTGLAGGPGFF.

The chain couples TRBV6-2 or TRBV6-3 to TRBJ2-7; 9 positions match TRBD1. The CDR3 extends over 13 amino acids. The germline V gene has CDR1 MNHEY and CDR2 SVGEGT. J lost 3 bases, V lost 10 bases, and 7 bases had no gene match. The CDR3 nucleotides read TGTGCCACCCCTTCGGACAGGGGCTACGAGCAGTACTTC. Translating it yields CATPSDRGYEQYF.

Comment on this clonotype: A single base separates this from a much larger clone, so it may be a read error. Since the CDR3 does not end with the conserved phenylalanine or tryptophan, this likely comes from a read error. No DNA is shown, since the ends of the CDR3 on it are uncertain; the CDR3 is the one TCRdb lists. The chain links TRBV24-1 to TRBJ2-7; the D segment call TRBD2 is taken from the table without a DNA check. The CDR3 is made up of 12 amino acids, end residues included. CDR1 and CDR2 (germline): KGHDR, SFDVKD. This CDR3 reads CATSDEGQRRYI.

This clonotype came up a few times. The chain joins TRBV12-3 or TRBV12-4 to TRBJ2-4, with TRBD1 as a possible D gene (6 bases). The CDR3 loop spans 16 amino acids. Trimming shortened V by 5 bases and J by 1 base, and 15 bases separated the two germline ends. The CDR3 protein is CASSPQGSGAKNIQYF. Written as DNA, the CDR3 is TGTGCCAGCAGTCCCCAGGGGTCAGGGGCCAAAAACATTCAGTACTTC.

This chain links TRBV7-9 with TRBJ2-7; no definite D call. The CDR3 extends over 13 amino acids. V shed 1 base and J shed 4 bases, with 8 bases lying between them. Germline CDR1 SEHNR, CDR2 FQNEAQ (reference sequence). CDR3 nucleotide sequence: TGTGCCAGCAGCTTAGGGGGAAAGTACGAGCAGTACTTC. Protein: CASSLGGKYEQYF.

The chain has TRBV25-1 and TRBJ2-5, with D perhaps matching TRBD1 or TRBD2 (5 bases each). Trimming shortened V by 7 bases and J by 7 bases, and 13 bases separated the two germline ends. Per germline, CDR1 MGHDK and CDR2 SYGVNS. The CDR3 runs to 12 residues. The CDR3: CASMGDRGTQYF. CDR3 nucleotides: TGTGCCAGCATGGGGGACCGAGGGACCCAGTACTTC.

The chain couples TRBV12-3 or TRBV12-4 to TRBJ2-1; D possibly matches TRBD1 or TRBD2 (7 bases each). The CDR3 loop spans 16 amino acids. Trimming pared 1 base from V and 8 bases from J, leaving 18 bases between. The CDR3 bases are TGTGCCAGCAGTTTAGGTCGCAGGGGGGGGCGTGATGAGCAGTTCTTC. The encoded protein is CASSLGRRGGRDEQFF.

This clonotype was seen a few times. The chain carries TRBV27 and TRBJ2-1, with no clear D. The CDR3 consists of 15 residues. V was trimmed by 2 bases and J by 6 bases, leaving 14 bases between them. CDR1 and CDR2 from the germline V gene are MNHEY and SMNVEV (reference sequence). CDR3: CASSLAPELGNEQFF. CDR3 sequence (DNA): TGTGCCAGCAGTTTAGCCCCGGAATTAGGCAATGAGCAGTTCTTC.

A single count supports this clonotype. The V and J genes are TRBV11-2 and TRBJ2-1; the match to TRBD2 covers 7 bases. The V and J ends lost 4 bases and 9 bases, in that order; junction bases with no gene match: 18. The CDR3 loop spans 17 amino acids. Germline V gene sequence: CDR1 SGHAT, CDR2 FQNNGV. CDR3 in DNA: TGTGCCAGCAGCTCTCCTGTGAGCGGGAAAACCCGGGGTGAGCAGTTCTTC. This sequence encodes CASSSPVSGKTRGEQFF.

This clonotype was counted a single time. This chain links TRBV7-2 with TRBJ2-2, with TRBD1 matching over 8 bases. CDR3 length equals 14 residues. Germline CDR1 and CDR2: SGHTA and FQGNSA. Germline trimming cut 5 bases from V and 4 bases from J; bases unmatched to any gene: 3. As DNA, the CDR3 is TGTGCCAGCAGCCCGGGACAGGTCACCGGGGAGCTGTTTTTT. This codes for CASSPGQVTGELFF.

The chain has TRBV5-5 and TRBJ2-1; D is undetermined. The germline gives CDR1 SGHKS, CDR2 YYEKEE (reference sequence). This CDR3 has 18 amino acids. V was shortened by 0 bases and J by 15 bases, with 31 bases between the two germline ends. The CDR3 protein is CASSLVALLGIGTRNGFF. The CDR3 nucleotides read TGTGCCAGCAGCTTGGTGGCTCTTCTAGGTATAGGCACTCGCAACGGGTTCTTC.

The chain is built from TRBV20-1 and TRBJ2-1; 9 bases are shared with TRBD1. There are 14 residues in the CDR3. Germline V lookup: CDR1 DFQATT, CDR2 SNEGSKA (reference sequence). V was pared by 0 bases and J by 6 bases, with 3 bases of the junction left unmatched. CDR3 bases: TGCAGTGCTAGAGATAAGGACAGGGGCAATGAGCAGTTCTTC. This codes for CSARDKDRGNEQFF.

This clonotype was observed a handful of times. The chain couples TRBV6-1 to TRBJ2-7, with 15 bases aligning to TRBD2. Germline lookup yields CDR1 MNHNS and CDR2 SASEGT. The CDR3 has 14 amino acids. Trimming took 6 bases from V and 7 from J; bases not matched to a gene: 4. As DNA, the CDR3 is TGTGCCAGCAGGGGACTAGCGGGAGGTCGGGAGCAGTACTTC. Protein sequence: CASRGLAGGREQYF.

The chain recombines TRBV7-9 with TRBJ2-3, with D uncertain. Trimming removed 3 bases at V and 2 bases at J, with 12 bases between. Germline lookup yields CDR1 SEHNR and CDR2 FQNEAQ (reference sequence). The CDR3 consists of 15 residues. The CDR3 reads CASSFDLTSTDTQYF. Here the CDR3 DNA reads TGTGCCAGCAGCTTTGACCTAACCTCCACAGATACGCAGTATTTT.

This clonotype was seen a handful of times. The J gene is TRBJ2-3, the V gene TRBV6-5; D uncertain. CDR1 is MNHEY, CDR2 SVGAGI, per germline. Trimming removed 2 bases from V and 1 base from J, with 10 bases in between. The CDR3 spans 15 residues. The CDR3 DNA reads as TGTGCCAGCAGTTACACGGGTGAGGGCACAGATACGCAGTATTTT. Amino acid sequence: CASSYTGEGTDTQYF.

The chain uses TRBV29-1 and TRBJ2-7; either TRBD1 or TRBD2 may fit D (5 bases each). Trimming pared 4 bases from V and 6 bases from J, leaving 10 bases between. Germline V lookup: CDR1 SQVTM, CDR2 ANQGSEA. This CDR3 region has 11 residues. The CDR3 here is CSVAGTGEQYF. The DNA of the CDR3 is TGCAGCGTTGCAGGGACGGGCGAGCAGTACTTC.

This clonotype was recorded a few times. The chain links TRBV18 to TRBJ2-5; 7 bases line up with TRBD1. The CDR3 sequence is 15 residues long. Germline V gene data show CDR1 as KGHSH and CDR2 as LQKENI. After removal of 5 bases from V and 1 base from J, the junction contained 7 bases not matched to a gene. The CDR3 region is CASSSLTGFQETQYF. The CDR3 DNA sequence: TGTGCCAGCTCATCCTTGACAGGGTTCCAAGAGACCCAGTACTTC.

The CDR3 nucleotides are TGTGCCATCAACAGCGGGGGGACCTACGAGCAGTACTTC. Its protein is CAINSGGTYEQYF. The chain employs TRBV10-3 and TRBJ2-7; 9 nucleotides match TRBD2. Germline CDR1 reads ENHRY; CDR2 reads SYGVKD. The CDR3 runs 13 residues. V trimming: 7 bases; J trimming: 2 bases; junction bases outside the gene matches: 3.

This clonotype was detected only a few times. This sequence joins TRBV20-1 and TRBJ2-7, with TRBD2 as a possible D gene (6 bases). V was trimmed by 0 bases and J by 7 bases, leaving 19 bases between them. CDR3 length: 15 residues. CDR1 is DFQATT, CDR2 SNEGSKA, per germline (reference sequence). The CDR3 loop is CSARDLSGTAGEQYF. CDR3 sequence (DNA): TGCAGTGCTAGAGACTTATCCGGGACTGCTGGTGAGCAGTACTTC.

This clonotype was counted at least ten times. V usage is TRBV7-2 and J usage is TRBJ2-7, with 8 positions matching TRBD2. The CDR3 loop spans 14 amino acids. The germline gives CDR1 SGHTA, CDR2 FQGNSA. With V trimmed by 6 bases and J by 2 bases, 6 bases remained unmatched. The DNA of the CDR3 is TGTGCCAGCAGTTTGCCGGGACTAGCCTACGAGCAGTACTTC. Its protein is CASSLPGLAYEQYF.

The J gene is TRBJ1-1, the V gene TRBV20-1; tentative D call: TRBD1 (5 bases). Per the germline V gene, CDR1 is DFQATT and CDR2 is SNEGSKA (reference sequence). Trimming stripped 7 bases from V and 4 bases from J, with 25 bases between. CDR3 length: 16 residues. The chain's CDR3 is CSGGTDGPGLGTEAFF. CDR3 in DNA: TGCAGTGGTGGGACTGACGGTCCGGGGTTGGGCACTGAAGCTTTCTTT.

V and J are TRBV10-3 and TRBJ1-5, with D hard to call. In germline, CDR1 is ENHRY, CDR2 SYGVKD. With 7 bases removed from V and 3 bases from J, the gap between germline ends came to 13 bases. CDR3 length: 14 residues. This CDR3 is CAINNDGFNQPQHF. CDR3 in DNA: TGTGCCATCAACAATGACGGGTTCAATCAGCCCCAGCATTTT.

This clonotype has just a few counts. This chain joins TRBV20-1 and TRBJ2-5, with D uncertain. Trimming shortened V by 2 bases and J by 5 bases, and 15 bases separated the two germline ends. CDR1 is DFQATT, CDR2 SNEGSKA, per germline (reference sequence). The CDR3 sequence is 14 residues long. The CDR3 nucleotides are TGCAGTGCTAGAATCCCCTACCAAAGGGAGACCCAGTACTTC. Amino acid sequence: CSARIPYQRETQYF.

This clonotype was counted only a few times. This chain uses TRBV28 with TRBJ1-1; a weak D match, TRBD1 (5 bases). This CDR3 spans 13 amino acids. Trimming left V 2 bases short and J 5 bases short, with 9 bases between. Germline loops: CDR1 MDHEN, CDR2 SYDVKM. This CDR3 reads CASSLGTLTEAFF. The CDR3 bases are TGTGCCAGCAGTTTAGGGACTTTAACTGAAGCTTTCTTT.

This clonotype was seen a handful of times. J is TRBJ2-7 and V is TRBV28, with D tentatively TRBD2 (5 bases). V was shortened by 10 bases and J by 3 bases, with 16 bases between the two germline ends. Germline assignment: CDR1 MDHEN and CDR2 SYDVKM. The CDR3 is 13 amino acids. The CDR3 is CAIGRGSVYEQYF. The CDR3 DNA reads TGTGCCATTGGCCGGGGTAGCGTCTACGAGCAGTACTTC.